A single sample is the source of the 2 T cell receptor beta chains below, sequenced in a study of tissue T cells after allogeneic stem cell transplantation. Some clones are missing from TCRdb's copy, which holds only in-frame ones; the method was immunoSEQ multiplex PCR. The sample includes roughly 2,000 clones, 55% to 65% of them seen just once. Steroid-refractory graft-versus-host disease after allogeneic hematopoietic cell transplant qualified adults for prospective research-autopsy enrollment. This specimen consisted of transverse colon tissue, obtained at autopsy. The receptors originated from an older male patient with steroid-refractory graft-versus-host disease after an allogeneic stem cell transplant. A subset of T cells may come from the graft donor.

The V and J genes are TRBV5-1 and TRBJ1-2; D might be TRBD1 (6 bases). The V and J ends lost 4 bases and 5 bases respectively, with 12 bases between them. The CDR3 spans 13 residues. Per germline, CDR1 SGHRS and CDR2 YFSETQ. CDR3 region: CASSGPGDYGYTF. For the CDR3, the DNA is TGCGCCAGCAGCGGCCCAGGGGATTATGGCTACACCTTC.

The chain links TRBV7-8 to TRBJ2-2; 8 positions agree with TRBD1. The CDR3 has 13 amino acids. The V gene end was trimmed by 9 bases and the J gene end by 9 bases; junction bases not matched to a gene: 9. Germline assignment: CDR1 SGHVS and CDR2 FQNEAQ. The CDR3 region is CASSGTGARELFF. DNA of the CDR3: TGTGCCAGTTCCGGGACAGGAGCCCGGGAGCTGTTTTTT.